This T cell receptor beta chain was profiled in a study of patients and donors after allogeneic stem cell transplantation. There are a few counts of this clonotype. TCRdb reanalysed the RT-PCR reads using MiXCR and keeps one entry per CDR3 protein. The table lists about 960,000 distinct CDR3 sequences, roughly 17% of them singletons, with roughly 6% in the top ten. The source material was blood, either unsorted or a sorted T cell fraction (not recorded which). This clonotype was obtained from a human donor who was either an allogeneic HSCT recipient or a stem cell or donor lymphocyte infusion donor (not recorded which). It is not recorded whose cells these are; they may come from a transplant donor.

CDR3 sequence: CASSTQPDRGPPFYGYTF. The CDR3 region has the DNA TGTGCCAGCAGCACCCAACCGGACAGGGGGCCGCCTTTCTATGGCTACACCTTC. The chain carries TRBV21-1 and TRBJ1-2; the table's D gene call, TRBD1, was not cross checked with the DNA. TRBV21-1 is given as a pseudogene. The CDR3 has 18 amino acids.